This is a list of T cell receptor beta chains from one sample in a study of blood T cell repertoires in COVID-19. This table comes from immunoSEQ multiplex PCR, and its TCRdb copy is limited to in-frame clones, with some not included. Of roughly 200,000 clones listed, roughly 90% are singletons. Sequencing was done on a sample of PBMCs or T cells enriched from blood (not recorded which). Receptors originate from a woman under 40 with acute COVID-19. Both conserved end residues are part of each CDR3. D genes are given only for firm matches. The size of a clone is reported for some rows only, either as once, few or many, or as a class for expanded clones.

d_call: .; clone_size: .; v_call: TRBV9; j_call: TRBJ1-6; cdr3_nt: TGTGCCAGCAGCGTAGGGCAGGGCTATAATTCACCCCTCCACTTT; cdr3_aa: CASSVGQGYNSPLHF
d_call: .; clone_size: .; v_call: TRBV9; j_call: TRBJ1-3; cdr3_nt: TGTGCCAGCAGCGCCACCCGTACCGGTCCGATCCCATCCACCATATATTTT; cdr3_aa: CASSATRTGPIPSTIYF
d_call: .; clone_size: once; v_call: TRBV10-3; j_call: TRBJ2-2; cdr3_nt: TGTGCCATCAGTGAGTCTCACGGGGGTCGTGGCACCGGGGAGCTGTTTTTT; cdr3_aa: CAISESHGGRGTGELFF
d_call: TRBD2; clone_size: .; v_call: TRBV7-2; j_call: TRBJ2-3; cdr3_nt: TGTGCCAGCAGCTTAGATTTCGCTGTAGCGGGGGGCCGGTATACGCAGTATTTT; cdr3_aa: CASSLDFAVAGGRYTQYF
d_call: TRBD2; clone_size: .; v_call: TRBV7-2; j_call: TRBJ2-5; cdr3_nt: TGTGCCAGCAGCTTAGTCGGGGGAGGGTTCGGAGAGACCCAGTACTTC; cdr3_aa: CASSLVGGGFGETQYF
d_call: .; clone_size: once; v_call: TRBV25-1; j_call: TRBJ2-5; cdr3_nt: TGTGCCAGCCGCCATGCAGGGAACCAAGAGACCCAGTACTTC; cdr3_aa: CASRHAGNQETQYF
d_call: .; clone_size: .; v_call: TRBV2; j_call: TRBJ1-5; cdr3_nt: TGTGCCAGCAGGAAAGACACTTTCAATCAGCCCCAGCATTTT; cdr3_aa: CASRKDTFNQPQHF
d_call: .; clone_size: .; v_call: TRBV20-1; j_call: TRBJ1-6; cdr3_nt: TGCAGTGCTAGTTTCCGAAGAGAATCACCCCTCCACTTT; cdr3_aa: CSASFRRESPLHF
d_call: TRBD1; clone_size: .; v_call: TRBV5-1; j_call: TRBJ1-1; cdr3_nt: TGCGCCAGCAGCGCGGACAGGGAATTGGCTGAAGCTTTCTTT; cdr3_aa: CASSADRELAEAFF
d_call: .; clone_size: .; v_call: TRBV6-5; j_call: TRBJ2-3; cdr3_nt: TGTGCCATCCTCCCCGATCTATCCACAGATACGCAGTATTTT; cdr3_aa: CAILPDLSTDTQYF
d_call: TRBD1; clone_size: .; v_call: TRBV3-1/TRBV3-2; j_call: TRBJ2-2; cdr3_nt: TGTGCCAGCAGCCAAACGAGACAGGGGGCGGTCGGGGAGCTGTTTTTT; cdr3_aa: CASSQTRQGAVGELFF
d_call: .; clone_size: .; v_call: TRBV29-1; j_call: TRBJ1-1; cdr3_nt: TGCAGCGTCCAGACAGATTGGAACACTGAAGCTTTCTTT; cdr3_aa: CSVQTDWNTEAFF
d_call: TRBD1; clone_size: .; v_call: TRBV2; j_call: TRBJ1-4; cdr3_nt: TGTGCCAGCAGTACGGGACAGTTTAATGAAAAACTGTTTTTT; cdr3_aa: CASSTGQFNEKLFF
d_call: .; clone_size: .; v_call: TRBV15; j_call: TRBJ1-5; cdr3_nt: TGTGCCACCAGCAGAGATCGGGGGGCTCGAAATCAGCCCCAGCATTTT; cdr3_aa: CATSRDRGARNQPQHF
d_call: .; clone_size: .; v_call: TRBV6-5; j_call: TRBJ2-7; cdr3_nt: TGTGCCAGCAGTTATTCCCAGGGTGCGGACGAGCAGTACTTC; cdr3_aa: CASSYSQGADEQYF
d_call: TRBD1; clone_size: .; v_call: TRBV3-1/TRBV3-2; j_call: TRBJ2-6; cdr3_nt: TGTGCCAGCACCAAGGGAACAGGGGCTGGGGCCAACGTCCTGACTTTC; cdr3_aa: CASTKGTGAGANVLTF
d_call: TRBD2; clone_size: .; v_call: TRBV5-1; j_call: TRBJ2-7; cdr3_nt: TGCGCCAGCAGAGGTATCTTAGCGGGGGGGCCCTCCTACGAGCAGTACTTC; cdr3_aa: CASRGILAGGPSYEQYF
d_call: .; clone_size: .; v_call: TRBV7-9; j_call: TRBJ1-1; cdr3_nt: TGTGCCAGCAGCCCTCGACAGTACATGAACACTGAAGCTTTCTTT; cdr3_aa: CASSPRQYMNTEAFF
d_call: TRBD2; clone_size: .; v_call: TRBV2; j_call: TRBJ2-5; cdr3_nt: TGTGCCAGCGAGGGAGGGGCACGGGAGACCCAGTACTTC; cdr3_aa: CASEGGARETQYF
d_call: .; clone_size: .; v_call: TRBV11-2; j_call: TRBJ1-1; cdr3_nt: TGTGCCAGCAGACCCACCCCACCTCGCCAGGGCGGCTCTCCCCCAGCTTTCTTT; cdr3_aa: CASRPTPPRQGGSPPAFF
d_call: TRBD1; clone_size: .; v_call: TRBV10-2; j_call: TRBJ1-2; cdr3_nt: TGCGCCAGCAGTGTCTTGGGGACAGGGACCTATGGCTACACCTTC; cdr3_aa: CASSVLGTGTYGYTF
d_call: TRBD1; clone_size: .; v_call: TRBV5-6; j_call: TRBJ2-3; cdr3_nt: TGTGCCAGCACCCCTGGGACAGCTAGCACAGATACGCAGTATTTT; cdr3_aa: CASTPGTASTDTQYF
d_call: .; clone_size: .; v_call: TRBV10-1; j_call: TRBJ1-1; cdr3_nt: TGCGCCAGCAAGAGGGGGAGGAACACTGAAGCTTTCTTT; cdr3_aa: CASKRGRNTEAFF
d_call: .; clone_size: .; v_call: TRBV9; j_call: TRBJ1-3; cdr3_nt: TGTGCCAGCAGCGCAACCGAAGCCGAAAAGAGAAACACCATATATTTT; cdr3_aa: CASSATEAEKRNTIYF
d_call: TRBD2; clone_size: .; v_call: TRBV7-2; j_call: TRBJ2-7; cdr3_nt: TGTGCCAGCAGCTTTCCTGTAGCGGGGACTTACGAGCAGTACTTC; cdr3_aa: CASSFPVAGTYEQYF
d_call: TRBD1; clone_size: .; v_call: TRBV10-3; j_call: TRBJ2-2; cdr3_nt: TGTGCCATCAGTGAGCTATGGACAGGGGGCAGCACCGGGGAGCTGTTTTTT; cdr3_aa: CAISELWTGGSTGELFF
d_call: TRBD2; clone_size: .; v_call: TRBV5-1; j_call: TRBJ2-7; cdr3_nt: TGCGCCAGCAGCTTCCTTAGCGGGGAGGGCTACGAGCAGTACTTC; cdr3_aa: CASSFLSGEGYEQYF
d_call: TRBD2; clone_size: .; v_call: TRBV7-3; j_call: TRBJ2-5; cdr3_nt: TGTGCCAGCAGCTCCGGGGAGGGGTCGACCCAGTACTTC; cdr3_aa: CASSSGEGSTQYF
d_call: .; clone_size: .; v_call: TRBV4-1; j_call: TRBJ2-7; cdr3_nt: TGCGCCAGCAGCCCGGGTTCTATTTCCTACGAGCAGTACTTC; cdr3_aa: CASSPGSISYEQYF
d_call: TRBD1; clone_size: many; v_call: TRBV29-1; j_call: TRBJ1-1; cdr3_nt: TGCAGCACCAGACAGGGCGACACTGAAGCTTTCTTT; cdr3_aa: CSTRQGDTEAFF